This T cell receptor beta chain was found in a study of blood T cell repertoires in COVID-19. Study-level background: From the United States, Italy and Spain came samples of acute and convalescent COVID-19. In each case, the material was cDNA or gDNA derived from T cells, B-cell-depleted T cells, or PBMCs.

V lost 0 bases, J lost 1 base, and 7 bases lay in between. The CDR3 is 15 amino acids. CDR1 is LNHNV, CDR2 YYDKDF, per germline (reference sequence). In the original analysis: The authors estimated nucleated cell counts from reference gene primer amplification. Sequencing was performed with immunoSEQ multiplex PCR; in TCRdb, only in-frame clones are kept and a portion is missing. V, J and clone size are those of that table, while D and trimming were read from the DNA. The sample contains 150,000 to 180,000 clones, roughly nine tenths of which appear only once. The receptor was isolated from a man aged 50-59 years with acute or convalescent COVID-19. Sequenced: peripheral blood. The V call is TRBV15, the J call TRBJ2-1, with no clear D. The CDR3 DNA is TGTGCCACCAGCAGAGACTTCGGGTCCTACAATGAGCAGTTCTTC. This sequence encodes CATSRDFGSYNEQFF. The whole variable domain, filled in from reference TRBV15 and TRBJ2-1, reads DAMVIQNPRYQVTQFGKPVTLSCSQTLNHNVMYWYQQKSSQAPKLLFHYYDKDFNNEADTPDNFQSRRPNTSFCFLDIRSPGLGDTAMYLCATSRDFGSYNEQFFGPGTRLTVL.